This TCR beta chain comes out of a study of cytomegalovirus exposure and HLA in healthy donors. Study-wide results and limits: As confirmed in vitro, a few CMV-associated chains were specific for CMV antigens.

Repertoires were generated with immunoSEQ multiplex PCR, while TCRdb's copy carries only in-frame clones and drops some. The sample lists 200,000 to 250,000 clones, 75% to 90% occurring once. Comments on this clone: What it binds is not known.

The CDR3 is 15 residues long. Germline V lookup: CDR1 MDHEN, CDR2 SYDVKM. The V end lost 5 bases, the J end lost 0 bases, and 8 bases lay between the germline ends. The material sequenced was PBMCs. The TCR was taken from a woman aged 25-40 years in good health and CMV-seropositive. This chain uses TRBV28 with TRBJ2-6; no clear D. This chain's CDR3 is CASSPHLSGANVLTF. DNA for the CDR3: TGTGCCAGCAGTCCACATCTCTCTGGGGCCAACGTCCTGACTTTC.